This paragraph reports one T cell receptor (beta chain). Its specificity is unknown. The V end was cut by 7 bases, the J end by 3 bases, with 16 bases between. Germline-derived CDR1 and CDR2 are ENHRY and SYGVKD. This CDR3 contains 14 residues. Profiled with immunoSEQ multiplex PCR; TCRdb holds only in-frame clones, not every one. The repertoire has around 600,000 clones, roughly 97% of them found once; the top ten carry 0.045% to 0.07%. These data come from a study of shared clonotypes between healthy human individuals. Background on the study: Contributing individuals were two females and three males aged 18 to 49. Study-wide results and caveats: The study drew on few donors, limiting represented genetic and exposure-history diversity.

This sequence joins TRBV10-3 and TRBJ2-7; D is possibly TRBD1 (6 bases). The origin of this receptor is a woman younger than 45 in good health. Sequencing used naive CD4+ T cells sorted from blood. Subset in this sample: CD45RA+ positively selected. CDR3 DNA: TGTGCCATCATGGCAGGGGCGATAGACTACGAGCAGTACTTC. Its protein product is CAIMAGAIDYEQYF.